Reported below is one TCR beta chain. These data come from a study of blood T cell repertoires in COVID-19. V was clipped by 5 bases and J by 6 bases; unmatched bases: 7. The CDR3 loop spans 14 amino acids. Germline assignment: CDR1 SGHRS and CDR2 YFSETQ. The repertoire was sequenced with immunoSEQ multiplex PCR; TCRdb's copy has only in-frame clones and lacks some. The sample shows some 250,000 clones, around nine tenths of them seen only once. The chain has TRBV5-1 and TRBJ1-4, with 7 bases matching TRBD1. The sequence was obtained from a woman aged 55-69 years with COVID-19, enrolled during active disease. Specimen: peripheral blood. CDR3 sequence reads: CASSYRGADEKLFF. DNA of the CDR3: TGCGCCAGCAGTTACAGGGGAGCGGATGAAAAACTGTTTTTT. Full variable domain (missing parts from reference TRBV5-1 and TRBJ1-4): KAGVTQTPRYLIKTRGQQVTLSCSPISGHRSVSWYQQTPGQGLQFLFEYFSETQRNKGNFPGRFSGRQFSNSRSEMNVSTLELGDSALYLCASSYRGADEKLFFGSGTQLSVL.